Detailed here is one T cell receptor beta chain. Its specificity is not known. The germline V and J ends were trimmed by 3 bases and 7 bases, with 10 bases remaining between them. The germline V gene has CDR1 MNHEY and CDR2 SVGAGI. The CDR3 spans 13 residues. This sample was included in a study of cytomegalovirus exposure and HLA in healthy donors. Whole-study findings and limits: Reported findings show TCR beta sequences accurately forecast HLA-A and HLA-B alleles in most subjects. In a later analysis, TCR beta V- and J-gene trimming showed a link to a missense DCLRE1C variant. Reportedly, diagnosis of cytomegalovirus status by the classifier showed high specificity and sensitivity.

The PCR had 60 Vbeta and 13 Jbeta primers. Using immunoSEQ multiplex PCR, the repertoire was profiled, and TCRdb retains in-frame clones only, with some absent. In the table there are fewer than 250,000 clones, about 83% of which are singletons. The rearrangement links TRBV6-5 to TRBJ1-5; D not certain. The sequence came from a man aged 35 to 55 in good health and CMV-seronegative. The material sequenced was PBMCs. The CDR3 protein is CASSYGANQPQHF. The CDR3 nucleotides are TGTGCCAGCAGTTATGGTGCGAACCAGCCCCAGCATTTT.